Reported below is one TCR beta chain. Here immunoSEQ multiplex PCR was the method, and the copy in TCRdb shows in-frame clones only, minus some. The sample holds approximately 640,000 clones; roughly 87% are singletons and the top ten take 30% to 35%. These data are taken from a study of shared clonotypes between healthy human individuals. This CDR3 has 14 amino acids. CDR1 and CDR2 from the germline V gene are SGHAT and FQNNGV. V shed 1 base and J shed 6 bases, with 12 bases lying between them. This chain links TRBV11-2 with TRBJ1-2; no reliable D call. The sequencing sample was made of memory CD8+ T cells from PBMCs. Subset denoted: CD45RO+ cells pooled with CCR7-negative TemRA cells. The TCR sequence derives from a man younger than 30 in good health. Some clones in this sample may be carry-over from other donors' samples. CDR3 DNA: TGTGCCAGCAGCTTAGGGGTGGAAGGGCATGGCTACACCTTC. Its protein product is CASSLGVEGHGYTF.